These T cell receptor beta chains were read from a single sample in a study of T cells in Graves' hyperthyroidism and ophthalmopathy. Each CDR3 protein gets one entry after TCRdb re-called the multiplex PCR reads with MiXCR. The sample lists 250,000 or so distinct CDR3 sequences, roughly 15% seen once, with around 28% in the top ten. Material for sequencing was blood. These receptors were collected from a woman aged 18-35 years with Graves' ophthalmopathy. CDR3s include the opening cysteine and the closing phenylalanine or tryptophan. Fields, in order: J gene, clone size, D gene, CDR3 length, V gene, CDR3 DNA, CDR3 protein. A D gene is named only where the DNA matches it firmly. Expanded clones get a size class; other rows say once, few or many, or leave the size out.

>TRBJ1-1|many|.|12|TRBV20-1
TGCAGTGCTACTCAGGGGCGCACTGAAGCTTTCTTT
CSATQGRTEAFF
>TRBJ1-2|many|.|14|TRBV7-2
TGTGCCAGCAGCTTGGGTCCGGGGGCGCCCGGCTACACCTTC
CASSLGPGAPGYTF
>TRBJ1-6|many|TRBD1|16|TRBV4-3
TGCGCCAGCAGCCAAGATAGAGGGCAGGGGGCTTCACCCCTCCACTTT
CASSQDRGQGASPLHF
>TRBJ2-7|many|.|13|TRBV28
TGTGCCAGCGGAGGGTTCGATTCCTACGAGCAGTACTTC
CASGGFDSYEQYF
>TRBJ1-1|many|.|13|TRBV12-3/TRBV12-4
TGTGCCAGCAGTTTGGGAGGGAGGTCTGAAGCTTTCTTT
CASSLGGRSEAFF
>TRBJ2-1|many|.|12|TRBV5-1
TGCGCCAGCAGCTTGGCCAACAATGAGCAGTTCTTC
CASSLANNEQFF
>TRBJ1-1|many|.|13|TRBV19
TGTGCCACCGAAGACAGACGGAACACTGAAGCTTTCTTT
CATEDRRNTEAFF
>TRBJ2-6|many|TRBD2|17|TRBV2
TGTGCCAGGGCTGCGACTAGCGGGAGGGCTGGGGCCAACGTCCTGACTTTC
CARAATSGRAGANVLTF
>TRBJ2-5|many|.|14|TRBV2
TGTGCCAGCAGTGTTCAGGGTCCCGAAAAGACCCAGTACTTC
CASSVQGPEKTQYF
>TRBJ1-1|.|.|16|TRBV15
TGTGCCACCAGCAGCTCGACCTCACAGGGTCGGTTTGAAGCTTTCTTT
CATSSSTSQGRFEAFF
>TRBJ1-1|many|.|14|TRBV10-3
TGTGCCATCAGTCAACAGGGAGGTAGCGCTGAAGCTTTCTTT
CAISQQGGSAEAFF
>TRBJ1-1|many|.|12|TRBV6-1
TGTGCCAGCAGTGAAAGCACCGGTAGTGCTTTCTTT
CASSESTGSAFF
>TRBJ1-1|many|.|15|TRBV7-9
TGTGCCAGCAGCCGCACGGACGGAATGAACACTGAAGCTTTCTTT
CASSRTDGMNTEAFF
>TRBJ1-1|many|TRBD1|16|TRBV28
TGTGCCAGCAGTGCCATACCCGGGACAGCGAACACTGAAGCTTTCTTT
CASSAIPGTANTEAFF
>TRBJ2-1|few|.|15|TRBV19
TGTGCCAGTAGTATGATCGGAACCTCCTACAATGAGCAGTTCTTC
CASSMIGTSYNEQFF
>TRBJ2-1|many|TRBD1|16|TRBV28
TGTGCCAGCAGTTCTTTAACAGGGGGACCCTACAATGAGCAGTTCTTC
CASSSLTGGPYNEQFF
>TRBJ2-7|once|TRBD1|16|TRBV7-2
TGTGCCAGCAGCTTAGTAGGGACAGGGGGCTTATCCGAGCAGTACTTC
CASSLVGTGGLSEQYF
>TRBJ1-6|.|TRBD1|16|TRBV28
TGTGCCAGCAGTTCTCTCGGGACAGGGGATTATTCACCCCTCCACTTT
CASSSLGTGDYSPLHF
>TRBJ2-2|few|.|16|TRBV24-1
TGTGCCACCAGTGATTCTGGGGGGGGGCCCACCGGGGAGCTGTTTTTT
CATSDSGGGPTGELFF
>TRBJ1-1|many|.|17|TRBV2
TGTGCCAGCCCCCGCCCCGCCGCAGGCTGGGAAAACACTGAAGCTTTCTTT
CASPRPAAGWENTEAFF
>TRBJ1-2|many|.|10|TRBV28
TGTGCCAGCTCGGGGTATGGCTACACCTTC
CASSGYGYTF
>TRBJ1-1|many|TRBD1|15|TRBV6-2/TRBV6-3
TGTGCTACGGACAGGGGTATGCGTAGGAACACTGAAGCTTTCTTT
CATDRGMRRNTEAFF
>TRBJ2-1|many|TRBD2|17|TRBV3-1
TGTGCCAGCAGCCACACTAGCGGGGGGTTCGGGTACAATGAGCAGTTCTTC
CASSHTSGGFGYNEQFF
>TRBJ2-2|many|.|12|TRBV30
TGTGCCTGGAGTCAGGGGACCGGGGAGCTGTTTTTT
CAWSQGTGELFF
>TRBJ1-5|many|TRBD1|13|TRBV2
TGTGCCAGCTCCAGGGGGCTCAATCAGCCCCAGCATTTT
CASSRGLNQPQHF
>TRBJ2-1|.|.|11|TRBV6-2/TRBV6-3
TGTGCCAGCAGTTTCCGGGACCAACCAATCTTC
CASSFRDQPIF
>TRBJ2-1|.|TRBD2|18|TRBV5-4
TGTGCCAGCAGCAAACTAGCGGGAGGGGGTAGCTCCTACAATGAGCAGTTCTTC
CASSKLAGGGSSYNEQFF
>TRBJ2-7|.|TRBD2|16|TRBV20-1
TGCAGTGCTAGCCCCTCCGGACTAGCGGGAGGATACGAGCAGTACTTC
CSASPSGLAGGYEQYF
>TRBJ1-5|.|.|12|TRBV11-1
TGTGCCAGCAGCTTAGCGGGGGGTCCCCAGCATTTT
CASSLAGGPQHF